This TCR beta chain emerged from a study of cytomegalovirus exposure and HLA in healthy donors. The junction had 6 bases not matched to a gene; V was cut back by 5 bases and J by 6 bases. The CDR3 has 13 residues. The germline CDR1 and CDR2 sequences are MNHEY and SMNVEV (reference sequence). Healthy bone marrow donors formed the donor group. The PCR had 60 Vbeta and 13 Jbeta primers. The assay was immunoSEQ multiplex PCR, and TCRdb's table has in-frame clones only and misses some. In the table there are around 110,000 clones, roughly 72% of which are singletons. The sequence came from a man between 25 and 39 years old in good health and CMV-seronegative. Sequenced: PBMCs. The chain uses TRBV27 and TRBJ2-7; 8 nucleotides agree with TRBD2. CDR3 DNA sequence: TGTGCCAGCAGTAACGGGAGGGGTTCCGAGCAGTACTTC. As protein: CASSNGRGSEQYF.